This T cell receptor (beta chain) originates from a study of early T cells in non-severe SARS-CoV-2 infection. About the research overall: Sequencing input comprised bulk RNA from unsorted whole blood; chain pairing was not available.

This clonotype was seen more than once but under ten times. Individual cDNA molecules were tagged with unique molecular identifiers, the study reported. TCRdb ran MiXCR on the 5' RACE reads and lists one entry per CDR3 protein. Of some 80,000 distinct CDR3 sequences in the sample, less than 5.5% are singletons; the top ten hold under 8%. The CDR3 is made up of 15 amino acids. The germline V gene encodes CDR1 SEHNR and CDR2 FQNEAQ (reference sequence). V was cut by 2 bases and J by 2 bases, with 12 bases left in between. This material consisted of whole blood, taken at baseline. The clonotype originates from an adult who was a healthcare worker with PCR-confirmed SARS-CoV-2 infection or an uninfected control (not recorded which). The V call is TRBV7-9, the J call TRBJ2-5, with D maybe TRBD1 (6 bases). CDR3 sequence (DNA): TGTGCCAGCAGCTTAAACGCCAGGGGACAAGAGACCCAGTACTTC. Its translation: CASSLNARGQETQYF.